The present T cell receptor (beta chain) was sequenced within a study of T cells after yellow fever vaccination (dated by TCRdb to between 2018 and 2021). With respect to the entire study: The SMART-Seq v4 Ultra Low Input RNA kit was used to prepare libraries from fractions with low cell numbers. To follow T-cell clones before and after primary and booster YFV17D yellow fever vaccination, bulk TCR alpha and beta repertoires were sequenced over time. Two healthy male donors made up the cohort, one aged 18 to 29 years and the other aged 30 to 40 years. Blood was collected at multiple timepoints before and after primary and secondary immunization, and bulk PBMC replicates and cell subsets were isolated.

The listed sequencing device is Illumina NovaSeq 6000. Synthesis of TCR cDNA relied on 5'RACE template switching, a step that introduced a universal primer site along with unique molecular identifiers. Priming of cDNA synthesis was performed from both the TCR alpha and TCR beta constant segments. Two PCR steps were used to amplify libraries, with sample barcodes and sequencing adapters being added in the second step. Sequencing of libraries was done on Illumina HiSeq 2500 (2x100 bp) or NovaSeq (2x150 bp). As for the authors' bioinformatics: MIGEC was used to demultiplex reads and collapse the reads into UMI consensus sequences, and MiXCR was used for V(D)J alignment. Vaccine-responding clonotypes were defined with edgeR using replicate PBMC samples, requiring FDR below 0.01 and a log2 fold change above 5 up to day 15. Each bulk clonotype received a CD4 or CD8 identity based on whether the sequenced CD4 or CD8 repertoire contained that clonotype at higher abundance. The public sequencing data were trimmed at Q25 with fastp and processed into clonotypes with MiXCR by TCRdb, which kept only in-frame beta chains. Entries are consolidated by CDR3 protein sequence, retaining the most common genes and DNA. These V and J calls rely on TCRdb rather than the paper's analysis. This sample holds 100,000 to 150,000 distinct CDR3 sequences; roughly 9% were observed only once. The ten largest clones take up about 40% of the sample.

Taken with the paper, the label for treatment or condition translates to: live attenuated yellow fever vaccine strain. PBMCs were isolated from peripheral blood using a standard Ficoll-Paque protocol. CD4 and CD8 T-cell fractions were isolated with Dynabeads CD4 and CD8 positive selection kits. TriZol was used to extract RNA from bulk PBMCs, from CD4 and CD8 fractions, and from dextramer-positive and dextramer-negative fractions. The germline V gene sets CDR1 to SGDLS and CDR2 to YYNGEE. Spanning cysteine to phenylalanine, the CDR3 consists of 16 amino acids. Here the CDR3 DNA is all that survives: 48 bases in frame from base 1. Trimming removed 4 bases from V and 5 bases from J; the gene matches leave 13 bases unexplained. Summary of the overall study and its limitations: FACS-sorted repertoires could contain abundant contaminating clonotypes from the bulk population, so computational filtering was required. The study included only a couple of donors, which limits how far the findings can be generalized. Compared with the primary T-cell response, the secondary T-cell response was weaker but faster, peaking on day 5 rather than day 15. A small share of clonotypes was detected in both CD4 and CD8 compartments, with the overlap likely arising from convergent recombination. After the booster, most clones that had expanded after primary vaccination were detected again (about 97% of CD4 and more than 80% of CD8), suggesting broad maintenance of memory.

A few counts support this clonotype. Its antigen has not been determined. No base-level quality is on record; no much larger clone is a single base apart. The V and J segments used are TRBV9 and TRBJ2-5, and TRBD2 matches 8 of the central bases. The source was CD8+ T cells sorted from PBMCs, collected on the day of the yellow fever booster vaccination. This receptor was taken from a man aged 18 to 30 who received the YFV17D yellow fever vaccine. The DNA sequence reads TGTGCCAGCAGCATACATCCGGGGGGGCCGGAGGAGACCCAGTACTTC. Its coded protein is CASSIHPGGPEETQYF.